Listed here are 23 T cell receptor beta chains from one sample, sequenced in a study of immune cell composition in non-small cell lung cancer (dated by TCRdb to 2015 to 2018). Receptor libraries were prepared by the immunoSEQ multiplex PCR assay. TCRdb holds this immuneACCESS table with in-frame rearrangements only. Some clones are missing; in checked studies, unresolved V genes explain under half, and the rest has no known cause. The sample records roughly 15,000 clones, roughly 73% of which are singletons. The ten largest make up 13% to 15% of the sample. Specimen: lung tumor tissue. These receptors were taken from a human donor with non-small cell lung cancer.

The chain is built from TRBV28 and TRBJ1-2; D possibly corresponds to TRBD1 (5 bases). This CDR3 contains 14 residues. Trimming left V 8 bases short and J 0 bases short, with 13 bases between. The germline CDR1 and CDR2 sequences are MDHEN and SYDVKM. The DNA for the CDR3 is TGTGCCAGCTTTGGCGGGACGGCTAACTATGGCTACACCTTC. It codes for CASFGGTANYGYTF.

The chain has TRBV6-5 and TRBJ1-6, with 9 bases lining up with TRBD1. Germline CDR1 MNHEY, CDR2 SVGAGI. This CDR3 has 16 residues. V gave up 0 bases and J gave up 8 bases; unmatched junction bases: 5. The CDR3 bases are TGTGCCAGCAGTTACTCGGAACAGGGGGCATATTCACCCCTCCACTTT. Its protein product is CASSYSEQGAYSPLHF.

The V and J genes are TRBV5-1 and TRBJ2-7; tentatively, D is TRBD1 (6 bases). Germline values: CDR1 SGHRS, CDR2 YFSETQ. V was trimmed by 1 base and J by 3 bases, leaving 14 bases between them. This CDR3 region has 15 residues. CDR3 sequence reads: CASSLSAGAGYEQYF. In DNA form, the CDR3 reads TGCGCCAGCAGCTTGAGCGCAGGGGCGGGCTACGAGCAGTACTTC.

The chain carries TRBV11-2 and TRBJ2-1; 9 bases agree with TRBD2. Trimming cost V 6 bases and J 3 bases; bases outside gene matches: 6. Germline V gene data show CDR1 as SGHAT and CDR2 as FQNNGV. This CDR3 is 15 amino acids long. CDR3: CASSPSGKHYNEQFF. The CDR3 DNA reads as TGTGCCAGCAGTCCTAGCGGGAAACACTACAATGAGCAGTTCTTC.

This chain links TRBV9 with TRBJ2-1, with 13 bases identical to TRBD2. Germline V gene data show CDR1 as SGDLS and CDR2 as YYNGEE. V was pared by 3 bases and J by 10 bases, with 10 bases of the junction left unmatched. CDR3 size: 16 residues. The CDR3 reads CASSALTSGRAGEQFF. The CDR3 nucleotides read TGTGCCAGCAGCGCCCTCACTAGCGGGAGGGCCGGGGAGCAGTTCTTC.

The J gene is TRBJ1-3, the V gene TRBV28; the D gene is possibly TRBD1 (5 bases). From germline, CDR1 is MDHEN and CDR2 SYDVKM. This CDR3 is built from 15 residues. The V end was cut by 6 bases, the J end by 7 bases, with 19 bases between. CDR3 loop: CASSSGPGRGNTIYF. The CDR3 DNA reads TGTGCCAGCAGCTCGGGGCCGGGGCGGGGGAACACCATATATTTT.

The chain carries TRBV9 and TRBJ2-5; unclear D gene. This CDR3 comprises 12 residues. Between the trimmed V and J ends, which lost 4 bases and 5 bases, there was a span of 9 bases. Germline CDR1 is SGDLS and CDR2 is YYNGEE. The DNA of the CDR3 is TGTGCCAGCAGCACCCATGAGGAGACCCAGTACTTC. This translates into CASSTHEETQYF. The whole variable domain, filled in from reference TRBV9 and TRBJ2-5, reads DSGVTQTPKHLITATGQRVTLRCSPRSGDLSVYWYQQSLDQGLQFLIQYYNGEERAKGNILERFSAQQFPDLHSELNLSSLELGDSALYFCASSTHEETQYFGPGTRLLVL.

This chain connects TRBV5-1 to TRBJ1-1, with 7 bases that match TRBD1. Germline V gives CDR1 SGHRS, CDR2 YFSETQ. V shed 2 bases and J 8 bases; nucleotides not matched to a gene: 3. This CDR3 comprises 12 residues. CDR3: CASSFRQGEAFF. The CDR3 DNA is TGCGCCAGCAGCTTTCGACAGGGCGAAGCTTTCTTT.

The chain uses TRBV27 and TRBJ1-1, with D uncertain. V lost 7 bases and J lost 3, with 9 bases in between. The CDR3 contains 12 residues. Germline values: CDR1 MNHEY, CDR2 SMNVEV (reference sequence). As DNA, the CDR3 is TGTGCCAGCATGATGGGAGACACTGAAGCTTTCTTT. This gives the protein CASMMGDTEAFF.

This chain uses TRBV28 with TRBJ1-2, with D uncertain. V lost 6 bases and J lost 4, with 18 bases in between. The CDR3 length is 15 residues. The germline V gene encodes CDR1 MDHEN and CDR2 SYDVKM. CDR3 region: CASSRKRGTGYGYTF. CDR3 in DNA: TGTGCCAGCAGCCGAAAGCGGGGTACGGGCTATGGCTACACCTTC.

The chain has TRBV19 and TRBJ2-1, with TRBD2 identical over 8 bases. CDR1 is LNHDA and CDR2 is SQIVND in the germline V gene (reference sequence). The trim removed 3 bases at V and 5 bases at J, leaving 6 bases unmatched. The CDR3 runs 15 residues. The CDR3 region is CASSIIGTRDNEQFF. The CDR3 DNA is TGTGCCAGTAGTATCATCGGGACTAGAGACAATGAGCAGTTCTTC. The variable domain in full, completed from reference TRBV19 and TRBJ2-1, reads DGGITQSPKYLFRKEGQNVTLSCEQNLNHDAMYWYRQDPGQGLRLIYYSQIVNDFQKGDIAEGYSVSREKKESFPLTVTSAQKNPTAFYLCASSIIGTRDNEQFFGPGTRLTVL.

This chain joins TRBV14 and TRBJ2-1; 8 nucleotides align to TRBD2. The V gene's germline CDR1 is SGHDN and CDR2 FVKESK. The V segment lost 1 base and the J segment 7 bases; nucleotides outside the gene matches: 9. The CDR3 runs 16 residues. CDR3 nucleotides: TGTGCCAGCAGCCAAGTGATAGCGGGGAGTTTAAATGAGCAGTTCTTC. This encodes CASSQVIAGSLNEQFF.

The chain carries TRBV5-1 and TRBJ2-5; possibly TRBD2 for D (6 bases). The V end was cut by 4 bases, the J end by 3 bases, with 22 bases between. This CDR3 contains 17 residues. CDR1 is SGHRS, CDR2 YFSETQ, per germline. The CDR3 nucleotides are TGCGCCAGCAGCGTCGCCGGGACTGGAACAACGAAAGAGACCCAGTACTTC. It yields the protein CASSVAGTGTTKETQYF.

The rearrangement uses TRBV23-1 and TRBJ2-2, with D perhaps matching TRBD2 (6 bases). TRBV23-1 is an ORF, and what it does is uncertain. Trimming left V 2 bases short and J 1 base short, with 11 bases between. The CDR3 has 16 residues. As DNA, the CDR3 is TGCGCCAGCAGTCAAAATAGGAGGGGGAACACCGGGGAGCTGTTTTTT. Amino acids: CASSQNRRGNTGELFF.

V is TRBV27 and J is TRBJ1-5; TRBD1 might be the D (6 bases). The CDR3 is 14 amino acids. The ends were cut back, 4 bases at V and 9 bases at J, with 16 bases in the middle. Germline V gene lookup returns CDR1 MNHEY and CDR2 SMNVEV (reference sequence). CDR3 region: CASSSGAGAMPQHF. CDR3 bases: TGTGCCAGCAGTTCGGGCGCAGGGGCAATGCCCCAGCATTTT.

J is TRBJ1-6 and V is TRBV5-1; unclear D gene. From germline, CDR1 is SGHRS and CDR2 YFSETQ. The CDR3 is 16 amino acids. The ends were cut back, 4 bases at V and 0 bases at J, with 11 bases in the middle. This CDR3 is CASSRHSSSYNSPLHF. The CDR3 DNA sequence: TGCGCCAGCAGCCGACATTCTTCCTCCTATAATTCACCCCTCCACTTT.

The V and J genes are TRBV19 and TRBJ1-2; D call uncertain. Germline-derived CDR1 and CDR2 are LNHDA and SQIVND (reference sequence). Between the trimmed V and J ends, which lost 3 bases and 7 bases, there was a span of 9 bases. The CDR3 runs to 12 residues. The CDR3 sequence: CASSIRPGGYTF. The CDR3 DNA is TGTGCCAGTAGTATTCGTCCGGGTGGCTACACCTTC.

The rearrangement joins TRBV7-3 to TRBJ2-1, with 9 bases fitting TRBD2. V dropped 5 bases and J dropped 5; count of bases not matched to a gene: 7. Germline-derived CDR1 and CDR2 are SGHTA and FQGTGA. CDR3 length: 15 amino acids. The CDR3 reads CASSLTSGPHNEQFF. The CDR3 DNA is TGTGCCAGCAGCCTCACTAGCGGGCCCCACAATGAGCAGTTCTTC.

This chain joins TRBV11-3 and TRBJ2-3, with 11 bases matching TRBD1. This CDR3 comprises 15 residues. V shed 4 bases, J shed 3 bases, and the junction held 3 bases outside the gene matches. Germline CDR1 reads SGHNT; CDR2 reads YENEEA. The CDR3 sequence: CASSSGQGATDTQYF. The DNA of the CDR3 is TGTGCCAGCAGCTCCGGACAGGGGGCAACAGATACGCAGTATTTT. The full variable domain, in which reference TRBV11-3 and TRBJ2-3 provide the parts outside the CDR3, is EAGVVQSPRYKIIEKKQPVAFWCNPISGHNTLYWYLQNLGQGPELLIRYENEEAVDDSQLPKDRFSAERLKGVDSTLKIQPAELGDSAVYLCASSSGQGATDTQYFGPGTRLTVL.

This chain uses TRBV27 with TRBJ2-1; D ambiguous. Trimming removed 4 bases at V and 9 bases at J, with 13 bases between. The V gene's germline CDR1 is MNHEY and CDR2 SMNVEV (reference sequence). The CDR3 runs to 13 residues. CDR3 nucleotide sequence: TGTGCCAGCAGTTCCCGATTTAGGAGTGAGCAGTTCTTC. This translates into CASSSRFRSEQFF.

The chain links TRBV19 to TRBJ1-1, with a tentative D call TRBD1 (5 bases). The CDR3 loop spans 14 amino acids. The germline gives CDR1 LNHDA, CDR2 SQIVND (reference sequence). With 6 bases removed from V and 0 bases from J, the gap between germline ends came to 11 bases. The chain's CDR3 is CASRGGALNTEAFF. The DNA for the CDR3 is TGTGCCAGTAGGGGTGGGGCCTTGAACACTGAAGCTTTCTTT.

The rearrangement uses TRBV18 and TRBJ2-2; TRBD2 matches at 12 bases. The CDR3 spans 19 residues. J gave up 0 bases and V 3 bases, and 8 bases lay outside the gene matches. Germline V gene lookup returns CDR1 KGHSH and CDR2 LQKENI. Here the CDR3 DNA reads TGTGCCAGCTCACCTGACCACGGACTAGCGGGGTCGAACACCGGGGAGCTGTTTTTT. It translates to CASSPDHGLAGSNTGELFF.

The chain uses TRBV28 and TRBJ1-1, with TRBD1 identical over 8 bases. This CDR3 is 14 amino acids long. The germline gives CDR1 MDHEN, CDR2 SYDVKM. V dropped 4 bases and J dropped 11; count of bases not matched to a gene: 12. CDR3 bases: TGTGCCAGCAGTTCGGACAGGGCCTCTTTCGCCGCTTTCTTT. Translating gives CASSSDRASFAAFF.